This T cell receptor (beta chain) was observed in a study of control samples from healthy donors and cancer patients. Generated by immunoSEQ multiplex PCR, the TCRdb table keeps only in-frame clones and is missing some. The sample consists of more than 95,000 clones, about 89% of them appearing once. The CDR3 is made up of 16 amino acids. V lost 4 bases to trimming and J lost 5 bases; unmatched junction nucleotides: 10. The germline V gene encodes CDR1 SGHRS and CDR2 YFSETQ. The sample consisted of blood. The chain couples TRBV5-1 to TRBJ2-2; 8 positions match TRBD2. The origin of this receptor is a man aged 55 to 70 in good health. CDR3 loop: CASSPLRGGETGELFF. The CDR3 nucleotides are TGCGCCAGCAGCCCTTTACGGGGGGGAGAGACCGGGGAGCTGTTTTTT.